The subject of this entry is one TCR beta chain. The data belong to a study of T cell responses to AZD1222 COVID-19 vaccine. Data came from immunoSEQ multiplex PCR; TCRdb stores just in-frame clones and leaves some out. Counted here are about 130,000 clones, about nine tenths occurring once; the ten biggest clones make up about 1.1%. Samples with a second dose at about 4 or about 12 weeks were pooled together. This receptor was taken from an adult who received the AZD1222 COVID-19 vaccine. This sample comprised peripheral blood, obtained 28 days after the second AZD1222 dose.

CDR3 nucleotide sequence: TGTGCCAGCAGTGAAGCGCAGAGCAATCAGCCCCAGCATTTT. This sequence encodes CASSEAQSNQPQHF. This rearrangement joins TRBV6-1 to TRBJ1-5; D remains unclear. The CDR3 extends over 14 amino acids. The germline V gene has CDR1 MNHNS and CDR2 SASEGT. With 0 bases removed from V and 1 base from J, the gap between germline ends came to 4 bases.